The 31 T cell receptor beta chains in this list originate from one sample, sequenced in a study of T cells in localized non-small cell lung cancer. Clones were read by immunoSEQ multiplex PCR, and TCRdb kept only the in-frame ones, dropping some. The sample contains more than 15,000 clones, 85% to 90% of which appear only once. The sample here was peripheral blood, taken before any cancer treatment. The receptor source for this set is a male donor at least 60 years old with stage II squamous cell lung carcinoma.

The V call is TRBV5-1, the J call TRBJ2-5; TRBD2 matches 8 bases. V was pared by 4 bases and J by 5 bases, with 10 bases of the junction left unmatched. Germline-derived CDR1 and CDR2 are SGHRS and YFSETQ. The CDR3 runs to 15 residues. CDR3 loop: CASSPGLEGSETQYF. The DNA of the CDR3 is TGCGCCAGCAGCCCGGGACTAGAGGGTTCGGAGACCCAGTACTTC.

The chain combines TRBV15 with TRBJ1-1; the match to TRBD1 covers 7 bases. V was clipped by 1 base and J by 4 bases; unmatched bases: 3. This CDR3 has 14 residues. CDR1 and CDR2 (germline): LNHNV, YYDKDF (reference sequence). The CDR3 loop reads CATSRGQGSTEAFF. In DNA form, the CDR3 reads TGTGCCACCAGCAGAGGACAGGGTAGCACTGAAGCTTTCTTT.

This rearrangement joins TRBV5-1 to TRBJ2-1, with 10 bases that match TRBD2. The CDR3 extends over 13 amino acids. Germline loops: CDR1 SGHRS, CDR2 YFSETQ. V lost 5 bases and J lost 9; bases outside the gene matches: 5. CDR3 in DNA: TGCGCCAGCAGAGCGGGAGGGCCGGGTGAGCAGTTCTTC. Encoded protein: CASRAGGPGEQFF.

The CDR3 loop is CASSLELREASYNEQFF. The CDR3 DNA reads as TGTGCCAGCAGTTTAGAATTGAGGGAGGCTAGCTACAATGAGCAGTTCTTC. The V call is TRBV28, the J call TRBJ2-1, with a weak D call TRBD2 (6 bases). The CDR3 is made up of 17 amino acids. Germline V gives CDR1 MDHEN, CDR2 SYDVKM. The V end lost 2 bases, the J end lost 3 bases, and 17 bases lay between the germline ends. The whole variable domain, remainder taken from reference TRBV28 and TRBJ2-1, is DVKVTQSSRYLVKRTGEKVFLECVQDMDHENMFWYRQDPGLGLRLIYFSYDVKMKEKGDIPEGYSVSREKKERFSLILESASTNQTSMYLCASSLELREASYNEQFFGPGTRLTVL.

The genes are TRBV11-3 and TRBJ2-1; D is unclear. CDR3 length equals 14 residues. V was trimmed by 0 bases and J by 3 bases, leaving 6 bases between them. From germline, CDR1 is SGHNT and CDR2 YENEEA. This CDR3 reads CASSLDGVYNEQFF. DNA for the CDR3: TGTGCCAGCAGCTTAGATGGGGTCTACAATGAGCAGTTCTTC.

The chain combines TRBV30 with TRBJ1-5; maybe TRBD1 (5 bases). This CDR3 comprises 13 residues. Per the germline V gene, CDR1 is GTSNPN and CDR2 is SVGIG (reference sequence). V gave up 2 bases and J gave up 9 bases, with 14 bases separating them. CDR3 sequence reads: CAWSTGPLRPQHF. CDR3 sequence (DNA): TGTGCCTGGAGTACGGGGCCCCTGAGGCCCCAGCATTTT. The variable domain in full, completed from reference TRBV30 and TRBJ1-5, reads SQTIHQWPATLVQPVGSPLSLECTVEGTSNPNLYWYRQAAGRGLQLLFYSVGIGQISSEVPQNLSASRPQDRQFILSSKKLLLSDSGFYLCAWSTGPLRPQHFGDGTRLSIL.

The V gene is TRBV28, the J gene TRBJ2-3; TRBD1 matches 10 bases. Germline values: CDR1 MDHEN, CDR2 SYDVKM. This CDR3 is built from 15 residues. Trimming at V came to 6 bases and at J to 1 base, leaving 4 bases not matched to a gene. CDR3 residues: CASRLGTGGTDTQYF. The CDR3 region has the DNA TGTGCCAGCAGGCTAGGGACAGGGGGCACAGATACGCAGTATTTT.

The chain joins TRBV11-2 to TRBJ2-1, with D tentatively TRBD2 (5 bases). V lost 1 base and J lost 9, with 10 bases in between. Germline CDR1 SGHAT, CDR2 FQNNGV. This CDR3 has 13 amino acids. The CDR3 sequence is CASSLVTGTEQFF. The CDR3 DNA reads TGTGCCAGCAGCTTAGTAACGGGAACTGAGCAGTTCTTC.

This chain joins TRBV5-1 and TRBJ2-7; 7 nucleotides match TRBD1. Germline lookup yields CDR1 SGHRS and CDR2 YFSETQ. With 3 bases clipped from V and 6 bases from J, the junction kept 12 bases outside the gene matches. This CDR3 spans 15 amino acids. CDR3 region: CASSWRTGPDSEQYF. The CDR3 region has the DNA TGCGCCAGCAGCTGGCGGACAGGCCCTGACTCCGAGCAGTACTTC.

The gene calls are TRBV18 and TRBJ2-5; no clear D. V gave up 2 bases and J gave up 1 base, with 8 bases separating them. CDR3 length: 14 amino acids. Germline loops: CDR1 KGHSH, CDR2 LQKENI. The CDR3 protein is CASSPGLSQETQYF. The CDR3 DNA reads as TGTGCCAGCTCACCAGGGCTGTCCCAAGAGACCCAGTACTTC.

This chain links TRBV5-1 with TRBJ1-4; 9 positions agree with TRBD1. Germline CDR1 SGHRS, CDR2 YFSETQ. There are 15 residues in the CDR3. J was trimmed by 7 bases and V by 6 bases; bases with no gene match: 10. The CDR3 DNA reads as TGCGCCAGCAAGGATACAGGGGGCGCGAGTGAAAAACTGTTTTTT. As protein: CASKDTGGASEKLFF.

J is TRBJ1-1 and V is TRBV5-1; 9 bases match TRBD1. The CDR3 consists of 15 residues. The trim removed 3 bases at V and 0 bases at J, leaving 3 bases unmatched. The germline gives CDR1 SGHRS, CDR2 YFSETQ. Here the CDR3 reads CASSSGTGLNTEAFF. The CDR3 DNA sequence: TGCGCCAGCAGCTCCGGGACAGGGTTGAACACTGAAGCTTTCTTT.

The CDR3 spells CASSYNGNSNQPQHF. CDR3 coding DNA: TGTGCCAGCAGTTATAACGGGAATAGCAATCAGCCCCAGCATTTT. The V and J genes are TRBV6-5 and TRBJ1-5; D unclear. The CDR3 has 15 residues. V dropped 3 bases and J dropped 0 bases, with 9 bases sitting between them. Germline V lookup: CDR1 MNHEY, CDR2 SVGAGI.

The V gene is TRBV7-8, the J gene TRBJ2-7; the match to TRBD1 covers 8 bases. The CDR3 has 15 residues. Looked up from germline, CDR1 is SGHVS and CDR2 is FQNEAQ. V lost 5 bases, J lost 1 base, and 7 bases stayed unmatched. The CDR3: CASSPRTGKSYEQYF. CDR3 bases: TGTGCCAGCAGCCCCCGGACAGGGAAATCCTACGAGCAGTACTTC.

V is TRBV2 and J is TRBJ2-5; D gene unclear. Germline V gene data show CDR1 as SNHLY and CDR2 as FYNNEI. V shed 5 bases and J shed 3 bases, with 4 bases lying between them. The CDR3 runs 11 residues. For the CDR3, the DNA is TGTGCCAGCAGTCTAGAAGAGACCCAGTACTTC. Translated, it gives CASSLEETQYF.

In DNA form, the CDR3 reads TGTGCCAGCAGTGAGCTAAGCTCCTACAATGAGCAGTTCTTC. Translated: CASSELSSYNEQFF. The V and J genes are TRBV6-1 and TRBJ2-1; D not certain. V lost 3 bases, J lost 0 bases, and 6 bases lay in between. Germline V gene sequence: CDR1 MNHNS, CDR2 SASEGT. The CDR3 is 14 amino acids.

In DNA, the CDR3 is TGTGCCAGCTCACGTGGTGGCGGGATCTACAATGAGCAGTTCTTC. Translation gives CASSRGGGIYNEQFF. This chain connects TRBV18 to TRBJ2-1, with D perhaps matching TRBD2 (6 bases). Between the trimmed V and J ends, which lost 4 bases and 3 bases, there was a span of 13 bases. This CDR3 contains 15 residues. Germline CDR1 is KGHSH and CDR2 is LQKENI.

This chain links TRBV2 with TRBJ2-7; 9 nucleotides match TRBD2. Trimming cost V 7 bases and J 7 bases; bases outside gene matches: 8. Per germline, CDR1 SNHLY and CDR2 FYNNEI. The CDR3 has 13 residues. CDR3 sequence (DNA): TGTGCCAGCAAGGATAGCGGGAGAGATGAGCAGTACTTC. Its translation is CASKDSGRDEQYF. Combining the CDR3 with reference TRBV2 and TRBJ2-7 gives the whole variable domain EPEVTQTPSHQVTQMGQEVILRCVPISNHLYFYWYRQILGQKVEFLVSFYNNEISEKSEIFDDQFSVERPDGSNFTLKIRSTKLEDSAMYFCASKDSGRDEQYFGPGTRLTVT.

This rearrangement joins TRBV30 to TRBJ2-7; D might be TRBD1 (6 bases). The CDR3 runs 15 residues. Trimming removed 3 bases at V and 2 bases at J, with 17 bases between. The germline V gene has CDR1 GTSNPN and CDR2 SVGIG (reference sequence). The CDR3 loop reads CAWSRMGQGTYEQYF. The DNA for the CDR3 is TGTGCCTGGAGCCGTATGGGGCAGGGGACCTACGAGCAGTACTTC.

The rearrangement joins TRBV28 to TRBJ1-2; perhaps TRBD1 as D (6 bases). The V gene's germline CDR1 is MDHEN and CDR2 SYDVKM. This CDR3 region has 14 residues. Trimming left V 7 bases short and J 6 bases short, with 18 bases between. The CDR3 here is CASKHRTVINGYTF. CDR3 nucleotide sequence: TGTGCCAGCAAGCACCGGACAGTAATAAATGGCTACACCTTC.

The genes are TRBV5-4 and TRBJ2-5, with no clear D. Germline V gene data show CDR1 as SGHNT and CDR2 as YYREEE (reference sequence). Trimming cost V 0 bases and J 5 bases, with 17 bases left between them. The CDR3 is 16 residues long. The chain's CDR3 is CASSLGPQSHGETQYF. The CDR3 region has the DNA TGTGCCAGCAGCTTGGGCCCCCAGAGCCATGGCGAGACCCAGTACTTC.

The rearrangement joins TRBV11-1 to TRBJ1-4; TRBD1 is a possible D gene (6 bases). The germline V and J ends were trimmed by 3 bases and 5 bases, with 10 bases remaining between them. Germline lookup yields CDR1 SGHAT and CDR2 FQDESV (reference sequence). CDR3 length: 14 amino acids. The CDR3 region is CASSLRGANEKLFF. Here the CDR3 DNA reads TGTGCCAGCAGCTTGAGGGGGGCAAATGAAAAACTGTTTTTT.

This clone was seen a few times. CDR3 amino acids: CASSSRQGGDTEAFF. CDR3 sequence (DNA): TGTGCCAGCAGCTCCAGACAGGGCGGTGACACTGAAGCTTTCTTT. This sequence joins TRBV11-1 and TRBJ1-1; TRBD1 matches 7 bases. Unmatched junction bases numbered 8, after V lost 4 bases and J lost 3 bases. The germline CDR1 and CDR2 sequences are SGHAT and FQDESV (reference sequence). This CDR3 comprises 15 residues.

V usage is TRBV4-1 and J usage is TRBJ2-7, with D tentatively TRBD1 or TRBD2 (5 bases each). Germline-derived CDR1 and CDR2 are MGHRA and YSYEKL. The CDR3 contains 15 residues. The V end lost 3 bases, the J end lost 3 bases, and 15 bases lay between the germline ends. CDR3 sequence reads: CASSQVVGRGYEQYF. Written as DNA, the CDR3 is TGCGCCAGCAGCCAGGTGGTGGGACGAGGCTACGAGCAGTACTTC.

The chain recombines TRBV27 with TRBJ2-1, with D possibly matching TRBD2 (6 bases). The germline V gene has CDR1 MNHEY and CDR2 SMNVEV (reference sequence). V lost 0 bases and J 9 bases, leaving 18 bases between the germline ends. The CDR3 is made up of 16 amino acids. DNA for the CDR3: TGTGCCAGCAGTTTATCCAGTCCGGGACTCGTAAGTGAGCAGTTCTTC. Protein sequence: CASSLSSPGLVSEQFF.

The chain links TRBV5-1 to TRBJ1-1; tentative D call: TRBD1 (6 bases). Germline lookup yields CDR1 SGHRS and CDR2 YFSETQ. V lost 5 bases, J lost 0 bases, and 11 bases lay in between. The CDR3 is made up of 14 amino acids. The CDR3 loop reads CASSYGTLNTEAFF. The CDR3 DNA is TGCGCCAGCAGTTACGGGACATTGAACACTGAAGCTTTCTTT.

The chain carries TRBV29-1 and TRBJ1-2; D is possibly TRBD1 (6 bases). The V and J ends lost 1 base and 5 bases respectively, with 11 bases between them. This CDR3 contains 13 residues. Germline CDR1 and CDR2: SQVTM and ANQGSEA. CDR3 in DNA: TGCAGCGTTGAAGCACAGGGAAGGTATGGCTACACCTTC. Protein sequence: CSVEAQGRYGYTF.

DNA for the CDR3: TGTGCCAGCAGCTTGCCGACAGATTCCTCACCCCTCCACTTT. Translating it yields CASSLPTDSSPLHF. The rearrangement links TRBV7-9 to TRBJ1-6; TRBD1 might be the D (5 bases). This CDR3 has 14 residues. V lost 3 bases and J 10 bases, leaving 13 bases between the germline ends. The V gene's germline CDR1 is SEHNR and CDR2 FQNEAQ (reference sequence).

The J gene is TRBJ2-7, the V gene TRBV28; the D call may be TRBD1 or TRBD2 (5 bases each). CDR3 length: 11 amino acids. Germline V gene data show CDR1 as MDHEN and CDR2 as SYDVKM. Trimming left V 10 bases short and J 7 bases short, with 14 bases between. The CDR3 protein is CATLRGREQYF. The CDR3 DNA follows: TGTGCCACCCTCCGGGGCAGAGAGCAGTACTTC.

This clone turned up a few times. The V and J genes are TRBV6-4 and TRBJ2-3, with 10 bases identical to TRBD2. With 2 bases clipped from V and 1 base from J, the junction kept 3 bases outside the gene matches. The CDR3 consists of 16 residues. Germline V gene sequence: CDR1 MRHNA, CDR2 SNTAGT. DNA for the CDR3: TGTGCCAGCAGTGACAAAGCGGGAGGGGGCACAGATACGCAGTATTTT. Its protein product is CASSDKAGGGTDTQYF.

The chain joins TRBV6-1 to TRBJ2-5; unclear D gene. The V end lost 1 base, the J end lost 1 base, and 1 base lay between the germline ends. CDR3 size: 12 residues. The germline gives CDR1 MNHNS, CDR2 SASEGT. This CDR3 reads CASSEVQETQYF. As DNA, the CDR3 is TGTGCCAGCAGTGAAGTCCAAGAGACCCAGTACTTC.